This T cell receptor beta chain was captured by sequencing in a study of T cells in Graves' hyperthyroidism and ophthalmopathy. Study as a whole: Initial diagnosis, before any treatment, was when peripheral blood was collected.

On this clonotype: The antigen is undetermined.

Authors of the study amplified TCR beta CDR3 regions from RNA transcripts. During a first-round RT-PCR of the TCR CDR3, the HTBI primer set was used. From the multiplex PCR reads, TCRdb called clonotypes with MiXCR, one entry per CDR3 protein. This sample carries more than 350,000 distinct CDR3 sequences, about a sixth of them seen once, and the ten largest clones take roughly 35%. The study's findings and limits: Classification by a 13 V-J model distinguished ophthalmopathy from stable hyperthyroidism. The majority of expanded thyroid clonotypes above 0.001 also appeared in blood.

Thyroid ultrasound, orbital computed tomography, clinical symptoms, and serum thyroxine and TRAb underpinned diagnoses. Per germline, CDR1 KGHSH and CDR2 LQKENI. V gave up 5 bases and J gave up 0 bases; unmatched junction bases: 2. CDR3 size: 16 residues. The TCR was taken from a woman under 40 with Graves' hyperthyroidism that later progressed to Graves' ophthalmopathy. The rearrangement joins TRBV18 to TRBJ2-1, with 12 bases fitting TRBD2. Material for sequencing was blood. In DNA form, the CDR3 reads TGTGCCAGCTCAGTACTAGCGGGGGGCTCCTACAATGAGCAGTTCTTC. Its protein is CASSVLAGGSYNEQFF.